One and the same sample provided the 19 T cell receptor beta chains below, sequenced in a study of graft-versus-host responses after intestinal transplantation. Data came from immunoSEQ multiplex PCR; TCRdb stores just in-frame clones and leaves some out. The table shows over 45,000 clones, with over 85% occurring only once. The sample here was PBMCs, taken approximately 740 days after a first intestinal transplant, on the day of a second. These receptors all stem from a human patient who received an intestinal transplant, so some T cells may come from the graft donor.

The chain couples TRBV6-4 to TRBJ1-6; D uncertain. This CDR3 spans 15 amino acids. CDR1 and CDR2 (germline): MRHNA, SNTAGT. Trimming removed 3 bases at V and 10 bases at J, with 16 bases between. In DNA, the CDR3 is TGTGCCAGCAGTGAAGGGAGGGCGGCGGGCTCACCCCTCCACTTT. Protein sequence: CASSEGRAAGSPLHF.

The rearrangement uses TRBV5-1 and TRBJ2-1; TRBD1 is a possible D gene (5 bases). The CDR3 has 14 amino acids. V was pared by 0 bases and J by 11 bases, with 15 bases between. Germline values: CDR1 SGHRS, CDR2 YFSETQ. The CDR3: CASSLAAGNPKQFF. DNA of the CDR3: TGCGCCAGCAGCTTGGCGGCAGGGAACCCTAAGCAGTTCTTC.

This clone was seen only once. J is TRBJ2-2 and V is TRBV5-1, with a tentative D call TRBD1 (6 bases). CDR1 SGHRS and CDR2 YFSETQ come from the germline V gene. Trimming removed 1 base at V and 7 bases at J, with 11 bases between. This CDR3 region has 14 residues. Here the CDR3 reads CASSLRQEDGELFF. CDR3 nucleotide sequence: TGCGCCAGCAGCTTGCGACAGGAAGACGGGGAGCTGTTTTTT.

This chain uses TRBV19 with TRBJ2-2, with D perhaps TRBD1 (6 bases). CDR3 size: 15 residues. The germline V gene encodes CDR1 LNHDA and CDR2 SQIVND (reference sequence). With 4 bases removed from V and 3 bases from J, the gap between germline ends came to 12 bases. In DNA form, the CDR3 reads TGTGCCAGTAGTACACAGGGTAGGGACACCGGGGAGCTGTTTTTT. Translated, it gives CASSTQGRDTGELFF.

J is TRBJ2-2 and V is TRBV5-1, with TRBD1 matching 9 bases. V gave up 8 bases and J gave up 3 bases; unmatched junction bases: 2. The CDR3 extends over 13 amino acids. Per germline, CDR1 SGHRS and CDR2 YFSETQ. The CDR3: CASRQGDTGELFF. The CDR3 DNA follows: TGCGCCAGTAGACAGGGGGACACCGGGGAGCTGTTTTTT.

The rearrangement links TRBV7-8 to TRBJ1-2, with 9 bases fitting TRBD1. Germline V gives CDR1 SGHVS, CDR2 FQNEAQ. The length of the CDR3 is 16 residues. V lost 1 base and J lost 8; bases outside the gene matches: 11. In DNA form, the CDR3 reads TGTGCCAGCAGCTTAGAGGCGGGACAGGGCGTTTACGGCTACACCTTC. It encodes CASSLEAGQGVYGYTF. Full variable domain (rest looked up from reference TRBV7-8 and TRBJ1-2): GAGVSQSPRYKVAKRGQDVALRCDPISGHVSLFWYQQALGQGPEFLTYFQNEAQLDKSGLPSDRFFAERPEGSVSTLKIQRTQQEDSAVYLCASSLEAGQGVYGYTFGSGTRLTVV.

The V gene is TRBV30, the J gene TRBJ1-2; D is unclear. V was cut by 2 bases and J by 8 bases, with 18 bases left in between. From germline, CDR1 is GTSNPN and CDR2 SVGIG (reference sequence). The CDR3 has 14 amino acids. CDR3 sequence: CAWSIFGDTVGYTF. The CDR3 DNA is TGTGCCTGGAGTATATTCGGGGATACTGTCGGCTACACCTTC.

The chain links TRBV19 to TRBJ2-7; the match to TRBD1 covers 8 bases. Looked up from germline, CDR1 is LNHDA and CDR2 is SQIVND (reference sequence). Trimming took 7 bases from V and 6 from J; bases not matched to a gene: 14. There are 15 residues in the CDR3. CDR3 nucleotides: TGTGCCAGTACGGAGACCGGGACAGGAGCCGTCGAGCAGTACTTC. Residues: CASTETGTGAVEQYF.

The chain joins TRBV2 to TRBJ2-7; 13 nucleotides align to TRBD2. The CDR3 is made up of 15 amino acids. Germline lookup yields CDR1 SNHLY and CDR2 FYNNEI. V dropped 9 bases and J dropped 2; count of bases not matched to a gene: 7. CDR3 sequence (DNA): TGTGCCAGGGGGACTAGCGGGAAGGGGGCCTACGAGCAGTACTTC. Residues: CARGTSGKGAYEQYF.

The chain joins TRBV9 to TRBJ2-5, with TRBD1 matching 10 bases. The junction had 7 bases not matched to a gene; V was cut back by 3 bases and J by 2 bases. The germline gives CDR1 SGDLS, CDR2 YYNGEE. The CDR3 consists of 16 residues. As DNA, the CDR3 is TGTGCCAGCAGCGGCTCCGGGACAGGGGATCAAGAGACCCAGTACTTC. It codes for CASSGSGTGDQETQYF.

This chain links TRBV27 with TRBJ1-1; the D gene is possibly TRBD1 (5 bases). The CDR3 loop spans 11 amino acids. The germline V gene has CDR1 MNHEY and CDR2 SMNVEV (reference sequence). With 6 bases removed from V and 6 bases from J, the gap between germline ends came to 8 bases. The CDR3 reads CASRRGAEAFF. CDR3 DNA sequence: TGTGCCAGCAGGAGGGGTGCTGAAGCTTTCTTT.

The chain recombines TRBV6-1 with TRBJ2-1, with 11 bases fitting TRBD2. CDR3 length equals 16 residues. Germline values: CDR1 MNHNS, CDR2 SASEGT. The junction had 9 bases not matched to a gene; V was cut back by 4 bases and J by 7 bases. The CDR3 protein is CASSVLIAGGGNEQFF. In DNA, the CDR3 is TGTGCCAGCAGTGTATTAATAGCGGGAGGGGGGAATGAGCAGTTCTTC.

This chain uses TRBV30 with TRBJ2-1, with TRBD2 matching over 8 bases. The V gene's germline CDR1 is GTSNPN and CDR2 SVGIG (reference sequence). CDR3 length equals 14 residues. Germline trimming cut 2 bases from V and 5 bases from J; bases unmatched to any gene: 5. The CDR3 spells CAWSSGRGDNEQFF. DNA for the CDR3: TGTGCCTGGAGTAGCGGGAGAGGGGACAATGAGCAGTTCTTC.

This clone was found once. This sequence joins TRBV5-1 and TRBJ2-5; the match to TRBD2 covers 7 bases. Looked up from germline, CDR1 is SGHRS and CDR2 is YFSETQ. The CDR3 has 14 residues. V lost 0 bases to trimming and J lost 5 bases; unmatched junction nucleotides: 4. Here the CDR3 DNA reads TGCGCCAGCAGCTTGGCCGCGGGAGCGGAGACCCAGTACTTC. This encodes CASSLAAGAETQYF.

This rearrangement joins TRBV7-9 to TRBJ2-7, with 8 bases fitting TRBD1. Trimming removed 1 base from V and 1 base from J; junction bases left unmatched: 3. Germline CDR1 reads SEHNR; CDR2 reads FQNEAQ (reference sequence). The CDR3 extends over 15 amino acids. The CDR3 sequence: CASSLGTGRSYEQYF. The CDR3 DNA is TGTGCCAGCAGCTTAGGGACAGGGAGATCCTACGAGCAGTACTTC.

This chain joins TRBV4-1 and TRBJ2-6, with D hard to call. CDR1 is MGHRA and CDR2 is YSYEKL in the germline V gene. This CDR3 is built from 14 residues. V shed 8 bases and J shed 4 bases, with 12 bases lying between them. CDR3 bases: TGCGCCAGCGGGCCTCTAGGCGGGGCCAACGTCCTGACTTTC. It encodes CASGPLGGANVLTF.

J is TRBJ2-1 and V is TRBV19, with unresolved D. Germline CDR1 is LNHDA and CDR2 is SQIVND (reference sequence). The germline V and J ends were trimmed by 4 bases and 10 bases, with 20 bases remaining between them. The CDR3 is 15 residues long. The CDR3 coding sequence is TGTGCCAGTAGTACCTCTTTAGGCCTACCCTTCGAGCAGTTCTTC. As protein: CASSTSLGLPFEQFF.

The chain combines TRBV29-1 with TRBJ1-3; D remains ambiguous. Germline V gene sequence: CDR1 SQVTM, CDR2 ANQGSEA. The V end lost 4 bases, the J end lost 5 bases, and 6 bases lay between the germline ends. This CDR3 region has 11 residues. CDR3 in amino acids: CSVVYRNTIYF. Written as DNA, the CDR3 is TGCAGCGTTGTTTATCGAAACACCATATATTTT.

The rearrangement uses TRBV27 and TRBJ2-7; 8 bases line up with TRBD1. Germline CDR1 MNHEY, CDR2 SMNVEV (reference sequence). V dropped 6 bases and J dropped 7; count of bases not matched to a gene: 11. The CDR3 is 14 residues long. CDR3 protein: CASRRDRLPTEQYF. The CDR3 region has the DNA TGTGCCAGCAGGCGGGACAGGCTACCTACTGAGCAGTACTTC.